This T cell receptor (beta chain) was found in a study of T cells after yellow fever vaccination. Study findings and constraints: Any FACS-sorted repertoire could hold abundant clonotypes that contaminate it from the bulk population. A small share of clonotypes appeared in both CD4 and CD8 compartments. Booster sampling recovered most clones from primary vaccination (under 97% CD4, approximately 88% CD8).

The CDR3 is made up of 13 amino acids. Germline CDR1 SNHLY, CDR2 FYNNEI. V lost 8 bases and J 1 base, leaving 8 bases between the germline ends. In making TCR cDNA, 5'RACE template switching added a universal primer site and UMIs to it. TCRdb independently ran MiXCR on the 5' RACE reads; one entry per CDR3 protein. This sample has a few hundred thousand distinct CDR3 sequences, with under 5% found just once. Of note for this clonotype: Its antigen is not identified.

This material consisted of PBMCs, taken 5 days after the yellow fever booster vaccination. The origin of this receptor is a man between 18 and 35 years old who received the YFV17D yellow fever vaccine. The V gene is TRBV2, the J gene TRBJ2-2; TRBD2 might be the D (6 bases). The CDR3, as DNA: TGTGCCAGCGGGGGGATGAACACCGGGGAGCTGTTTTTT. Encoded protein: CASGGMNTGELFF.